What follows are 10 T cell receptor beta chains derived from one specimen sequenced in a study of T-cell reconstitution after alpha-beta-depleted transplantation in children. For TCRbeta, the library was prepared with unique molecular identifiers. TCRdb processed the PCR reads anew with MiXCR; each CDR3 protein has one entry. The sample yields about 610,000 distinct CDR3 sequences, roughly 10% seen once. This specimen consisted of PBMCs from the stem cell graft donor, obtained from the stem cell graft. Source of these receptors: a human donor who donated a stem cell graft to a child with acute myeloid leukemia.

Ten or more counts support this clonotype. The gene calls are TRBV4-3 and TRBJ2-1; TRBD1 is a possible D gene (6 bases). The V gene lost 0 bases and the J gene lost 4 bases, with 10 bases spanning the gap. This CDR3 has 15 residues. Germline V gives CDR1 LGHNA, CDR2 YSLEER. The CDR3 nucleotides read TGCGCCAGCAGCCAAGAGGGGGCAGGTTACAATGAGCAGTTCTTC. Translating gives CASSQEGAGYNEQFF.

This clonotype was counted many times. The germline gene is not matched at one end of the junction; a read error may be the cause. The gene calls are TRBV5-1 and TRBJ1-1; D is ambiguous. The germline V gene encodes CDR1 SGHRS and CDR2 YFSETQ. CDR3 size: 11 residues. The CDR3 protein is CASSLNTEAFF. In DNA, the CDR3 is TGTGCCAGCAGCCTTAACACTGAAGCTTTCTTT.

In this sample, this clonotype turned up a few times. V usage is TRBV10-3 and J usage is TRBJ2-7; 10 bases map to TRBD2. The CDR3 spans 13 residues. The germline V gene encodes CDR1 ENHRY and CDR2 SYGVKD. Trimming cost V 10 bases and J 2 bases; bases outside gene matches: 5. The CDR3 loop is CASASGSPYEQYF. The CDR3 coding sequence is TGTGCCAGCGCTAGCGGGAGTCCCTACGAGCAGTACTTC.

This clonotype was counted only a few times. Here the CDR3 DNA reads TGTGCCAGCTTAGGGGGGAACGTGGCCGGGGAGCTGTTTTTT. Translation: CASLGGNVAGELFF. The chain couples TRBV12-3 or TRBV12-4 to TRBJ2-2; D may be TRBD1 or TRBD2 (6 bases each). There are 14 residues in the CDR3. V gave up 8 bases and J gave up 6 bases, with 16 bases separating them.

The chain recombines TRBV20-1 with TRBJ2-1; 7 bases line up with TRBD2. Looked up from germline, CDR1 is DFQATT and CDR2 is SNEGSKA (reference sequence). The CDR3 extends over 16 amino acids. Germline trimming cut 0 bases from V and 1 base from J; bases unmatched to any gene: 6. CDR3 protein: CSARDRYGRSYNEQFF. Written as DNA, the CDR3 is TGCAGTGCTAGAGATCGGTACGGGAGGTCCTACAATGAGCAGTTCTTC.

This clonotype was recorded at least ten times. The CDR3 protein is CASSPPGYNEKLFF. The CDR3 coding sequence is TGCGCCAGCAGTCCACCAGGCTATAATGAAAAACTGTTTTTT. The chain uses TRBV10-2 and TRBJ1-4, with unresolved D. Between the trimmed V and J ends, which lost 5 bases and 4 bases, there was a span of 11 bases. This CDR3 contains 14 residues. CDR1 and CDR2 from the germline V gene are WSHSY and SAAADI.

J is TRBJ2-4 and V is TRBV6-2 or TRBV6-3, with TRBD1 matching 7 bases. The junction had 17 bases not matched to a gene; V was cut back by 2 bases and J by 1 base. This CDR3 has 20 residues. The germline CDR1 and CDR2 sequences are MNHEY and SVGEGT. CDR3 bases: TGTGCCAGCAGTTACCGCACGCCCAGGGGGAATTCCGGGGCCAAAAACATTCAGTACTTC. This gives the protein CASSYRTPRGNSGAKNIQYF.

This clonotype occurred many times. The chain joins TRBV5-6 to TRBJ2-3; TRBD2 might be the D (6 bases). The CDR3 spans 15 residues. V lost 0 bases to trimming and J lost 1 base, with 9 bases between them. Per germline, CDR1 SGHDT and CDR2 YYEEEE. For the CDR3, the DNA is TGTGCCAGCAGCTTGGAAGCGGGCGGCACAGATACGCAGTATTTT. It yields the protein CASSLEAGGTDTQYF.

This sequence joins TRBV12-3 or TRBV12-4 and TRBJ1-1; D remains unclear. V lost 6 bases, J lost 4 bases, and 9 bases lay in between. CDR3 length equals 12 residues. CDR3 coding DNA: TGTGCCAGCAGCCCCCCGTTCACTGAAGCTTTCTTT. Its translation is CASSPPFTEAFF.

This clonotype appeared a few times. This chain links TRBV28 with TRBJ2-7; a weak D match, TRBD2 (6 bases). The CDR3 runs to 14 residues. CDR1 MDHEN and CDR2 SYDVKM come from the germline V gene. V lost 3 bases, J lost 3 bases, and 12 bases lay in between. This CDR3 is CASSFRERDYEQYF. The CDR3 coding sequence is TGTGCCAGCAGTTTTCGGGAGAGGGACTACGAGCAGTACTTC.